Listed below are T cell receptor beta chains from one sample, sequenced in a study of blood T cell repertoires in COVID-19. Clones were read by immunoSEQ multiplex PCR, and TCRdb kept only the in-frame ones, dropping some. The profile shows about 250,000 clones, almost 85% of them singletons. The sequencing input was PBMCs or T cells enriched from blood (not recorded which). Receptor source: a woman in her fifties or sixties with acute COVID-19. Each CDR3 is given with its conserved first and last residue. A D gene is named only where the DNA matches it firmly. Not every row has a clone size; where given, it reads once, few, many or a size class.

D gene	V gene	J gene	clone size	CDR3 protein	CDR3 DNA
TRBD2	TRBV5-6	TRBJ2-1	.	CASTLTFATSLSYNEQFF	TGTGCCAGCACCCTGACCTTTGCGACTAGCCTATCCTACAATGAGCAGTTCTTC
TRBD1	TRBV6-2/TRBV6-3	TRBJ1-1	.	CASSYSSGTVNTEAFF	TGTGCCAGCAGTTACTCGTCCGGGACAGTGAACACTGAAGCTTTCTTT
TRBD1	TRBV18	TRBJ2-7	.	CASSPEIGAGGEQYF	TGTGCCAGCTCACCAGAAATAGGCGCAGGGGGCGAGCAGTACTTC
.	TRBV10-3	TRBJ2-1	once	CAISARETPSNEQFF	TGTGCCATCAGTGCCAGGGAAACCCCTAGTAATGAGCAGTTCTTC
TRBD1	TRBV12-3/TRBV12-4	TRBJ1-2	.	CASTGEVYGYTF	TGTGCCTCAACAGGGGAGGTCTATGGCTACACCTTC
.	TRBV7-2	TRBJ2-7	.	CASSSGQSSYEQYF	TGTGCCAGCAGCTCAGGACAGAGTTCCTACGAGCAGTACTTC
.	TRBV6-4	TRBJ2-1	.	CASSTESSYNEQFF	TGTGCCAGCTCGACAGAGAGCTCCTACAATGAGCAGTTCTTC
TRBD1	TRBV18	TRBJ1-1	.	CASSPRTGAATEAFF	TGTGCCAGCTCACCGCGGACAGGGGCGGCAACTGAAGCTTTCTTT
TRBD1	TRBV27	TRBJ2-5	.	CASSRGLQETQYF	TGTGCCAGCAGTAGGGGGCTCCAAGAGACCCAGTACTTC
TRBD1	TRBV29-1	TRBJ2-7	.	CSVEAQGAYEQYF	TGCAGCGTTGAAGCACAGGGGGCTTACGAGCAGTACTTC
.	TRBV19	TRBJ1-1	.	CASTWGRGDTEAFF	TGTGCCAGTACCTGGGGACGCGGGGACACTGAAGCTTTCTTT
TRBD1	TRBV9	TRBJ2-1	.	CASSPSARDRAFDEQFF	TGTGCCAGCAGCCCATCAGCAAGGGACAGGGCTTTTGATGAGCAGTTCTTC
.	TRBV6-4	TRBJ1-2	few	CASLGRGSSHGYTF	TGTGCCAGTCTAGGTAGGGGGTCGAGCCATGGCTACACCTTC
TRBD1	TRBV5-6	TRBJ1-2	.	CASSGRQGLAYGYTF	TGTGCCAGCAGCGGCCGACAGGGACTAGCCTATGGCTACACCTTC
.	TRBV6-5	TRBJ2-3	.	CASSHEGADTQYF	TGTGCCAGCAGCCACGAGGGGGCAGATACGCAGTATTTT
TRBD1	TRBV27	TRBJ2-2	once	CASSLEQGRNTGELFF	TGTGCCAGCAGTTTAGAACAGGGGCGTAACACCGGGGAGCTGTTTTTT
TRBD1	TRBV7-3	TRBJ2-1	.	CASSPGLGTGLANEQFF	TGTGCCAGCAGCCCCGGATTAGGGACAGGGTTAGCCAATGAGCAGTTCTTC
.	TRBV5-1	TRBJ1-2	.	CASSLAPTYGYTF	TGCGCCAGCAGCTTGGCGCCGACATATGGCTACACCTTC
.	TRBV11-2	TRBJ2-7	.	CASSWGPGQGNTYEQYF	TGTGCCAGCAGCTGGGGCCCGGGCCAGGGGAACACCTACGAGCAGTACTTC
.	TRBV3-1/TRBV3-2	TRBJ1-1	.	CASSRYRAEAFF	TGTGCCAGCAGCCGATACCGGGCTGAAGCTTTCTTT
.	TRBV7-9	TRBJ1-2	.	CASSLGGSYGYTF	TGTGCCAGCAGCTTAGGAGGCAGCTATGGCTACACCTTC
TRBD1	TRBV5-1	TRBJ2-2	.	CASSWTGSGELFF	TGCGCCAGCAGCTGGACAGGGTCCGGGGAGCTGTTTTTT
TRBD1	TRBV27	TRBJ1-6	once	CASSGQGTHNSPLHF	TGTGCCAGCAGTGGACAGGGGACTCATAATTCACCCCTCCACTTT
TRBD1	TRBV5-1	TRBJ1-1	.	CASSVDRAGTEAFF	TGCGCCAGCAGCGTCGACAGGGCGGGTACTGAAGCTTTCTTT
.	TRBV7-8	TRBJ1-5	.	CASSPGRINQPQHF	TGTGCCAGCAGCCCGGGAAGGATAAATCAGCCCCAGCATTTT
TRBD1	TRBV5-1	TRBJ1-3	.	CASSISTGGGGNTIYF	TGCGCCAGCAGCATATCCACAGGGGGCGGTGGAAACACCATATATTTT
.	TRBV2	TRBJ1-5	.	CASSDSGGNQPQHF	TGTGCCAGCAGTGATAGCGGGGGGAATCAGCCCCAGCATTTT
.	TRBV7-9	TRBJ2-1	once	CASSLAIGASLLYNEQFF	TGTGCCAGCAGCTTAGCAATCGGTGCTAGTCTGCTCTACAATGAGCAGTTCTTC
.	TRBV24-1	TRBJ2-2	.	CATSGGPDTGELFF	TGTGCCACCAGTGGGGGCCCGGACACCGGGGAGCTGTTTTTT
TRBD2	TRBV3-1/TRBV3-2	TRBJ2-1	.	CASSQGAGTSYNEQFF	TGTGCCAGCAGCCAAGGAGCGGGGACTTCCTACAATGAGCAGTTCTTC
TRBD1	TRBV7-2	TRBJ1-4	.	CASSLASVVGTANEKLFF	TGTGCCAGCAGCTTAGCGAGTGTGGTGGGGACAGCTAATGAAAAACTGTTTTTT
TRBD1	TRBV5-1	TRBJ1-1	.	CASSWGQGDTEAFF	TGCGCCAGCAGCTGGGGACAGGGAGACACTGAAGCTTTCTTT
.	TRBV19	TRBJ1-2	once	CASRALHRVQDYGYTF	TGTGCCAGTAGGGCACTTCACAGGGTGCAGGACTATGGCTACACCTTC
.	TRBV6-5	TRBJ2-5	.	CASSYSNGQETQYF	TGTGCCAGCAGTTACTCTAACGGCCAAGAGACCCAGTACTTC
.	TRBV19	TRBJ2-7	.	CASSNLASYEQYF	TGTGCCAGTAGTAATCTAGCGTCCTACGAGCAGTACTTC
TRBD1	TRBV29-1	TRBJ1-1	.	CSVRQGVTEAFF	TGCAGCGTGAGACAGGGCGTCACTGAAGCTTTCTTT
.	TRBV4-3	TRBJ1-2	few	CASSQAGGQGYGYTF	TGCGCCAGCAGCCAAGCCGGCGGTCAGGGCTATGGCTACACCTTC
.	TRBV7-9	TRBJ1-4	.	CASSLDRSNEKLFF	TGTGCCAGCAGCCTTGACAGATCTAATGAAAAACTGTTTTTT
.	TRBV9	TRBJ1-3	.	CASSVAQDFLGNTIYF	TGTGCCAGCAGCGTAGCTCAGGACTTTTTAGGAAACACCATATATTTT